This T cell receptor beta chain is from a study of T cell changes during pregnancy in multiple sclerosis. J was trimmed by 0 bases and V by 6 bases; bases with no gene match: 14. Germline-derived CDR1 and CDR2 are SGHRS and YFSETQ. The CDR3 runs to 18 residues. Measured with immunoSEQ multiplex PCR; TCRdb has only the in-frame clones, and not every one. The data hold tens of thousands of clones, with approximately 94% observed a single time. This clonotype was sampled from a female donor with multiple sclerosis, enrolled in a pregnancy study. J is TRBJ2-3 and V is TRBV5-1, with 9 bases lining up with TRBD2. The material was CD8+ T cells from peripheral blood mononuclear cells, obtained in the first trimester of pregnancy. CDR3 amino acids: CASKGDFSGGLSTDTQYF. The CDR3 coding sequence is TGCGCCAGCAAAGGGGATTTCAGCGGGGGGCTTAGCACAGATACGCAGTATTTT.